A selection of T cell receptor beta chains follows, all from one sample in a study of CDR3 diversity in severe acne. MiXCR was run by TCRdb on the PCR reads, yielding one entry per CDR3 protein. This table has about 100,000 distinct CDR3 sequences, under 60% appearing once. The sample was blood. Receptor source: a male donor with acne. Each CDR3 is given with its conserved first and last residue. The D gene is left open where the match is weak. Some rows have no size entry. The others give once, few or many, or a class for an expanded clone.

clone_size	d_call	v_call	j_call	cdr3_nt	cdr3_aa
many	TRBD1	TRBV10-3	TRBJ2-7	TGTGCCATCAGTGAAGGACAGGTTAATGAGGAGCAGTACTTC	CAISEGQVNEEQYF
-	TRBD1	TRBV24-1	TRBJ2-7	TGTGCCACCAGTGATCCCGGACAGGGCTCCTACGAGCAGTACTTC	CATSDPGQGSYEQYF
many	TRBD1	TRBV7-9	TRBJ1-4	TGTGCCAGCAGCCAAACGACAGGGGCGAGGGAACTGTTTTTT	CASSQTTGARELFF
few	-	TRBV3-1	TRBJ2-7	TGTGCCAGCAGCCAAGATAGTAGGGGGGGAAGCGAGCAGTACTTC	CASSQDSRGGSEQYF
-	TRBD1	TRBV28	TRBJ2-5	TGTGCCAGCAGTTTCGGGGACAGGGAAGAGACCCAGTACTTC	CASSFGDREETQYF
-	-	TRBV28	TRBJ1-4	TGTGCCAGCAGCGGGGCAGGGAGGTACGATAATGAGAAACTGTTTTTT	CASSGAGRYDNEKLFF
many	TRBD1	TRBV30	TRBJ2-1	TGTGCCTGGAGCTCAAGCAACCCCAGGGGGCTGGACTTC	CAWSSSNPRGLDF
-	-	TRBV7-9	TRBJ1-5	TGTGCCAGCAGCTTAACAGGGAGGCCCCAGCATTTT	CASSLTGRPQHF
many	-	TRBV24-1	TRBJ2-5	TGTGCCACCAGTGACATACCGGGACACGGAGAGACCCAGTACTTC	CATSDIPGHGETQYF
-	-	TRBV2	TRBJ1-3	TGTGCCAGCATCCCGCTCTCTGGAAACACCATATATTTT	CASIPLSGNTIYF
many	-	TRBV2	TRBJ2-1	TGTGCCACCTCCTCATCGGGTTATCTGAGTGAGCAGTTCTTC	CATSSSGYLSEQFF
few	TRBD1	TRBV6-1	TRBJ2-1	TGTGCCAGCACCGAACAGGGGGGCTCCTACAATGAGCAGTTCTTC	CASTEQGGSYNEQFF
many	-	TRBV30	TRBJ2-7	TGTGCCTGGAGTGTTGCGGCAACAGTCTCCTACGAGCAGTACTTC	CAWSVAATVSYEQYF
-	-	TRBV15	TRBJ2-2	TGTGCCACCAGCAGAGCCGGGGAGCTGTTTTTT	CATSRAGELFF
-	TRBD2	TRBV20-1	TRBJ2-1	TGCAGTGCTAGAGTCGCCCTAGACAGCGGGACCTTCCAGTTCTTC	CSARVALDSGTFQFF
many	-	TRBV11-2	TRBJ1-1	TGTGCCAGCAGCCAAACAGGGAATATTGGCACTGAAGCTTTCTTT	CASSQTGNIGTEAFF
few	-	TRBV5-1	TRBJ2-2	TGCGCCAGCAGCAGGGTGCTCGGCACCGGGGGGCTGTTTTTT	CASSRVLGTGGLFF
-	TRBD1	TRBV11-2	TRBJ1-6	TGTGCCAGCAGCACCGGGACAGGGGGTTCACCCCTCCACTTT	CASSTGTGGSPLHF
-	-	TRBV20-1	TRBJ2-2	TGCAGTGCTCCACCGCCGGGGCTTGAATTCGTGGCGACCACCGGGGAGCTGTTTTTT	CSAPPPGLEFVATTGELFF
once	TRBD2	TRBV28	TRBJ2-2	TGTGCCAGCAGTTGGTTGCGGGAGATGCCCGGGGAGCTGTTTTTT	CASSWLREMPGELFF
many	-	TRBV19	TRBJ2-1	TGTGCCAGTAGTCTCGCTCTTGTTGCCAATGAGCAGTTCTTC	CASSLALVANEQFF
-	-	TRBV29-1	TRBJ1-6	TGCAGCGTCCGCTCTGGGGGGGAGGGTTCACCCCTCCACTTT	CSVRSGGEGSPLHF
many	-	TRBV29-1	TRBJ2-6	TGCAGCGTTGTACCCTCTGGGGCCAACGTCCTGACTTTC	CSVVPSGANVLTF
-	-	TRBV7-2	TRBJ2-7	TGTGCCAGCAGCTTAGCCACTGACAGCTCCTACGAGCAGTACTTC	CASSLATDSSYEQYF
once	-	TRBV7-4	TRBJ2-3	TGTGCCAGCAGTCCGCGTCATATTAGCACAGATACGCAGTATTTT	CASSPRHISTDTQYF